Listed below are T cell receptor beta chains from one sample, sequenced in a study of blood T cell repertoires in COVID-19. Sequenced by immunoSEQ multiplex PCR; TCRdb stores in-frame clones only, minus some. The profile shows 70,000 or so clones, roughly 84% of them singletons. The sample consisted of peripheral blood. These receptors were obtained from an elderly man with active or convalescent COVID-19. The CDR3 runs from the conserved cysteine through the conserved F or W. The D gene is left open where the match is weak. Part of the rows lack a size; the others show once, few, many or a class for expanded clones.

clone_size	d_call	j_call	v_call	cdr3_aa	cdr3_nt
NA	TRBD1	TRBJ2-5	TRBV5-1	CASRRQGAAQETQYF	TGCGCCAGCAGGCGGCAGGGGGCTGCCCAAGAGACCCAGTACTTC
few	NA	TRBJ2-2	TRBV7-6	CASSFARLGHANTGELFF	TGTGCCAGCAGCTTCGCCAGACTTGGACACGCGAACACCGGGGAGCTGTTTTTT
NA	TRBD1	TRBJ2-3	TRBV24-1	CATSDRDRANTQYF	TGTGCCACCAGTGACAGAGACAGGGCGAATACGCAGTATTTT
NA	TRBD1	TRBJ1-3	TRBV7-2	CASSENRGLGNTIYF	TGTGCCAGCAGCGAAAACAGGGGGTTGGGAAACACCATATATTTT
NA	NA	TRBJ2-7	TRBV7-7	CASSPNAVGEQYF	TGTGCCAGCAGCCCCAACGCGGTCGGGGAGCAGTACTTC
NA	TRBD2	TRBJ2-3	TRBV6-2/TRBV6-3	CASSYREGGDTQYF	TGTGCCAGCAGTTACCGGGAGGGCGGCGATACGCAGTATTTT
NA	NA	TRBJ1-6	TRBV7-9	CASSFYPSSPLHF	TGTGCCAGCAGCTTTTATCCCAGTTCACCCCTCCACTTT
NA	TRBD2	TRBJ2-1	TRBV6-1	CASSGLAGALHNEQFF	TGTGCCAGCAGTGGACTAGCGGGAGCTCTCCACAATGAGCAGTTCTTC
NA	TRBD1	TRBJ2-2	TRBV7-6	CASSWLGGGNTGELFF	TGTGCCAGCAGCTGGCTAGGGGGCGGTAACACCGGGGAGCTGTTTTTT
few	TRBD2	TRBJ2-2	TRBV7-9	CASSLPPGSGGPRSGELFF	TGTGCCAGCAGCCTCCCCCCCGGGAGCGGGGGGCCAAGGAGCGGGGAGCTGTTTTTT
NA	NA	TRBJ1-1	TRBV5-1	CASSLGKTGPIMNTEAFF	TGCGCCAGCAGCTTGGGCAAAACAGGGCCGATTATGAACACTGAAGCTTTCTTT
NA	NA	TRBJ2-1	TRBV6-1	CASSEYVGRGFF	TGTGCCAGCAGTGAATACGTGGGGCGCGGGTTCTTC
NA	NA	TRBJ1-6	TRBV2	CASSVGQPATYSPLHF	TGTGCCAGCAGTGTAGGACAGCCAGCTACGTATTCACCCCTCCACTTT
NA	TRBD1	TRBJ2-7	TRBV6-4	CASSEQTGGYEQYF	TGTGCCAGCAGTGAACAGACAGGGGGGTACGAGCAGTACTTC
NA	TRBD1	TRBJ1-4	TRBV7-6	CASSLAGTVNEKLFF	TGTGCCAGCAGCTTGGCCGGGACAGTTAATGAAAAACTGTTTTTT
NA	NA	TRBJ2-1	TRBV5-1	CASSLAPLGPNNEQFF	TGCGCCAGCAGCTTGGCCCCACTAGGGCCTAACAATGAGCAGTTCTTC
NA	TRBD1	TRBJ2-3	TRBV5-4	CASSLVGTATDTQYF	TGTGCCAGCAGCTTGGTCGGGACAGCGACAGATACGCAGTATTTT
NA	TRBD2	TRBJ2-2	TRBV3-1/TRBV3-2	CASSRRTRANTGELFF	TGTGCCAGCAGCCGCCGGACTAGGGCGAACACCGGGGAGCTGTTTTTT
NA	NA	TRBJ1-2	TRBV4-1	CASSQDSDRIYGYTF	TGCGCCAGCAGCCAAGATAGCGACAGGATCTATGGCTACACCTTC
once	NA	TRBJ1-2	TRBV6-5	CASRQRVLSGGYTF	TGTGCCAGCAGGCAGAGGGTTCTTTCGGGCGGCTACACCTTC
NA	TRBD1	TRBJ1-2	TRBV27	CASSTHRGLNYGYTF	TGTGCCAGCAGTACCCACAGGGGTCTTAACTATGGCTACACCTTC
NA	NA	TRBJ2-1	TRBV6-1	CASSEDGRGRGSSYNEQFF	TGTGCCAGCAGTGAAGATGGCAGGGGGCGCGGGAGCTCCTACAATGAGCAGTTCTTC
few	TRBD1	TRBJ1-1	TRBV29-1	CSALGQGLIKNTEAFF	TGCAGCGCCTTAGGACAGGGCCTTATTAAGAACACTGAAGCTTTCTTT
few	TRBD2	TRBJ2-5	TRBV6-2/TRBV6-3	CASSYSRLAVETQYF	TGTGCCAGCAGTTACTCGAGGCTAGCGGTGGAGACCCAGTACTTC
NA	TRBD2	TRBJ2-5	TRBV27	CASSFRDGRETQYF	TGTGCCAGCAGTTTTAGGGACGGGAGGGAGACCCAGTACTTC
NA	TRBD1	TRBJ1-3	TRBV11-3	CASSKRTGVGNTIYF	TGTGCCAGCAGCAAACGGACAGGCGTTGGAAACACCATATATTTT
once	NA	TRBJ2-2	TRBV10-3	CAISERRDNTGELFF	TGTGCCATCAGTGAGCGCAGGGATAACACCGGGGAGCTGTTTTTT
NA	TRBD1	TRBJ1-3	TRBV18	CASSQGRGPVSGNTIYF	TGTGCCAGCTCACAGGGCAGGGGGCCCGTCTCTGGAAACACCATATATTTT
NA	TRBD2	TRBJ2-1	TRBV9	CASSASGTSRHEQFF	TGTGCCAGCAGCGCGTCCGGGACTAGCAGACATGAGCAGTTCTTC
NA	TRBD1	TRBJ2-5	TRBV19	CASSERTGQETQYF	TGTGCCAGTAGTGAACGGACAGGGCAAGAGACCCAGTACTTC
NA	NA	TRBJ2-3	TRBV6-2/TRBV6-3	CASSPRLGAADTQYF	TGTGCCAGCAGTCCCCGGCTGGGGGCGGCAGATACGCAGTATTTT
NA	NA	TRBJ1-1	TRBV7-9	CASSLVGQVEAFF	TGTGCCAGCAGCTTAGTGGGGCAGGTTGAAGCTTTCTTT
NA	NA	TRBJ1-6	TRBV3-1/TRBV3-2	CASSQDLRLSYNSPLHF	TGTGCCAGCAGCCAAGATCTTCGACTCTCCTATAATTCACCCCTCCACTTT
NA	NA	TRBJ2-7	TRBV10-3	CAISDRQGYEQYF	TGTGCCATCAGTGATCGTCAGGGCTACGAGCAGTACTTC
once	TRBD1	TRBJ1-2	TRBV19	CASSTIQGVIGYTF	TGTGCCAGTAGTACTATACAGGGGGTAATTGGCTACACCTTC
NA	NA	TRBJ1-1	TRBV3-1/TRBV3-2	CASSPQLSTEAFF	TGTGCCAGCAGTCCACAGCTCTCCACTGAAGCTTTCTTT
NA	NA	TRBJ1-6	TRBV6-5	CASKLTILAPLHF	TGTGCCAGCAAATTAACAATTCTAGCACCCCTCCACTTT
NA	NA	TRBJ2-7	TRBV7-2	CASSGRFTSYEQYF	TGTGCCAGCAGCGGGCGGTTCACTAGTTACGAGCAGTACTTC
few	TRBD1	TRBJ1-2	TRBV9	CASSVDSWGTGNGYTF	TGTGCCAGCAGCGTAGATTCATGGGGGACAGGGAATGGCTACACCTTC
NA	NA	TRBJ2-7	TRBV29-1	CSVQGGSYEQYF	TGCAGCGTCCAGGGGGGCTCCTACGAGCAGTACTTC
NA	NA	TRBJ2-4	TRBV24-1	CATSSALAKNIQYF	TGTGCCACCAGTTCTGCGCTAGCCAAAAACATTCAGTACTTC
NA	NA	TRBJ2-2	TRBV3-1/TRBV3-2	CASSQDKGQLTGELFF	TGTGCCAGCAGCCAAGACAAGGGACAACTCACCGGGGAGCTGTTTTTT
NA	TRBD2	TRBJ2-6	TRBV7-2	CASSLMGGAGANVLTF	TGTGCCAGCAGCCTAATGGGGGGGGCTGGGGCCAACGTCCTGACTTTC
NA	TRBD1	TRBJ1-5	TRBV18	CASSPQGTGGLPQHF	TGTGCCAGCTCACCACAAGGGACAGGGGGATTGCCCCAGCATTTT
once	NA	TRBJ2-5	TRBV7-2	CASSLALQAGGLQETQYF	TGTGCCAGCAGCTTAGCGCTTCAGGCAGGCGGACTCCAAGAGACCCAGTACTTC
NA	NA	TRBJ2-2	TRBV5-1	CASSLNSGNTGELFF	TGCGCCAGCAGCTTGAACAGCGGGAACACCGGGGAGCTGTTTTTT
NA	NA	TRBJ2-3	TRBV6-1	CASSEESWRRGTKDTDTQYF	TGTGCCAGCAGTGAAGAGTCGTGGCGCCGGGGGACCAAAGACACAGATACGCAGTATTTT
NA	TRBD1	TRBJ1-1	TRBV7-9	CASSLTRTGEAFF	TGTGCCAGCAGCTTAACCCGGACAGGTGAAGCTTTCTTT
NA	NA	TRBJ2-7	TRBV6-5	CASRGGSYEQYF	TGTGCCAGCAGGGGGGGCTCCTACGAGCAGTACTTC
few	TRBD2	TRBJ2-5	TRBV28	CASVPGGRKTQYF	TGTGCCAGCGTCCCGGGAGGGAGAAAGACCCAGTACTTC